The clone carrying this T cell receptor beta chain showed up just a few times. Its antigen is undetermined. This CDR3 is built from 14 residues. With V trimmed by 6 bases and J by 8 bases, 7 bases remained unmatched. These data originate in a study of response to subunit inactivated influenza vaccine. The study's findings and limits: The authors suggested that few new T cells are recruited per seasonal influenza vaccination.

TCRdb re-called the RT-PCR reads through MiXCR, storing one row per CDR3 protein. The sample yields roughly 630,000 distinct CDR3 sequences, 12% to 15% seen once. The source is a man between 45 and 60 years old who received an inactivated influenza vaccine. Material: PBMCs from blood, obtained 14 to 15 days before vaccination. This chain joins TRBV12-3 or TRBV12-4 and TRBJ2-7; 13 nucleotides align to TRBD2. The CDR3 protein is CASSPGLAGNQQYF. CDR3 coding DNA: TGTGCCAGCAGCCCGGGACTAGCGGGAAACCAGCAGTACTTC.